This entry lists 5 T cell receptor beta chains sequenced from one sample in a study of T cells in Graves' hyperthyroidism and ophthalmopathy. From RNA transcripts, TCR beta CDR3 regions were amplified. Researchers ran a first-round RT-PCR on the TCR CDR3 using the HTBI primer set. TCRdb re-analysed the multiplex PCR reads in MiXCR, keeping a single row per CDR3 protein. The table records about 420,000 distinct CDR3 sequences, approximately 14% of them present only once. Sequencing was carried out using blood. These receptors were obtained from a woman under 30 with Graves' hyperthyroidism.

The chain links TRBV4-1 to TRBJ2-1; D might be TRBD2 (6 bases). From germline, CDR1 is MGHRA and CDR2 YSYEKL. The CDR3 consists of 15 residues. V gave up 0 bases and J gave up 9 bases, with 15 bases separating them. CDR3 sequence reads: CASSQDRTGVGEQFF. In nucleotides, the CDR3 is TGCGCCAGCAGCCAAGATAGGACGGGAGTTGGTGAGCAGTTCTTC.

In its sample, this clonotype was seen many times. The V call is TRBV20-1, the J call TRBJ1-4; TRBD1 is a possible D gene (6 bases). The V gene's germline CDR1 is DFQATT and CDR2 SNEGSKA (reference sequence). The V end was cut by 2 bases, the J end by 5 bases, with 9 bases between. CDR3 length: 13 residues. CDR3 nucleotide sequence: TGCAGTGCTAGAAAAGGGGGAAATGAAAAACTGTTTTTT. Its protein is CSARKGGNEKLFF.

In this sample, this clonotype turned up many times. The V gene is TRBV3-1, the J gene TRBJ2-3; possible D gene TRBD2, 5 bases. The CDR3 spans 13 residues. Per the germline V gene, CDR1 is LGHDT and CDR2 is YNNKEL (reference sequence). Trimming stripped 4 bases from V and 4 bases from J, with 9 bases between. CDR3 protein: CASSPRGADTQYF. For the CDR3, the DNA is TGTGCCAGCAGCCCCCGGGGTGCAGATACGCAGTATTTT.

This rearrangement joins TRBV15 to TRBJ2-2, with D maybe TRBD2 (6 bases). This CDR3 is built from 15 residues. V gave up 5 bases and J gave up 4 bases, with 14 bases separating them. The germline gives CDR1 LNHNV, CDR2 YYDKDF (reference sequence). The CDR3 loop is CATSGIGGVTGELFF. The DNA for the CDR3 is TGTGCCACCAGCGGAATCGGGGGAGTCACCGGGGAGCTGTTTTTT.

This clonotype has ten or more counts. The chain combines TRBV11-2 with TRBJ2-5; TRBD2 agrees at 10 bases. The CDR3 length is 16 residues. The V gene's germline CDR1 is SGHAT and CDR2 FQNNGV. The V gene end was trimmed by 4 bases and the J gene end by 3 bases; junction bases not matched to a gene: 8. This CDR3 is CASSSRRLAGEETQYF. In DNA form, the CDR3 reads TGTGCCAGCAGCTCTCGCAGGCTAGCGGGAGAAGAGACCCAGTACTTC.